A selection of T cell receptor beta chains follows, all from one sample in a study of response to subunit inactivated influenza vaccine. TCRdb reprocessed the RT-PCR reads with MiXCR, giving one entry per CDR3 protein. Of over 300,000 distinct CDR3 sequences listed, around a fifth were seen once; the top ten hold more than 8.5%. The material sequenced was PBMCs from blood, taken 21 months after vaccination. Every receptor here comes from a man aged 50 to 69 who received an inactivated influenza vaccine. CDR3s include the opening cysteine and the closing phenylalanine or tryptophan. The D gene is left open where the match is weak. Clone size is not always given. Where it is, it says once, few, many or a class for expanded clones.

d_gene: NA; v_gene: TRBV10-3; abundance: NA; j_gene: TRBJ1-2; CDR3aa: CAISEGSRAFSNYGYTF; CDR3nt: TGTGCCATCAGTGAAGGGAGCAGGGCATTTTCAAACTATGGCTACACCTTC
d_gene: NA; v_gene: TRBV19; abundance: few; j_gene: TRBJ2-1; CDR3aa: CASSIGRQSSYNEQFF; CDR3nt: TGTGCCAGTAGTATCGGCAGACAAAGCTCCTACAATGAGCAGTTCTTC
d_gene: NA; v_gene: TRBV27; abundance: NA; j_gene: TRBJ1-2; CDR3aa: CASSLSVLGIYGYTF; CDR3nt: TGTGCCAGCAGTTTATCGGTCCTCGGTATCTATGGCTACACCTTC
d_gene: NA; v_gene: TRBV9; abundance: NA; j_gene: TRBJ1-3; CDR3aa: CASSARDGSGNTIYF; CDR3nt: TGTGCCAGCAGCGCCCGGGACGGCTCTGGAAACACCATATATTTT
d_gene: NA; v_gene: TRBV6-2/TRBV6-3; abundance: NA; j_gene: TRBJ2-7; CDR3aa: CASSLRQAGEQYF; CDR3nt: TGTGCCAGCAGTTTACGGCAGGCCGGCGAGCAGTACTTC
d_gene: NA; v_gene: TRBV6-5; abundance: NA; j_gene: TRBJ2-2; CDR3aa: CASSYAKAVNTGELFF; CDR3nt: TGTGCCAGCAGTTACGCGAAGGCAGTGAACACCGGGGAGCTGTTTTTT
d_gene: TRBD1; v_gene: TRBV4-3; abundance: few; j_gene: TRBJ1-1; CDR3aa: CASSRGTGGDTEAFF; CDR3nt: TGCGCCAGCAGCCGAGGGACAGGGGGTGACACTGAAGCTTTCTTT
d_gene: TRBD2; v_gene: TRBV7-8; abundance: many; j_gene: TRBJ2-1; CDR3aa: CASSFEAGGLYNEQFF; CDR3nt: TGTGCCAGCAGCTTCGAAGCGGGGGGACTCTACAATGAGCAGTTCTTC
d_gene: TRBD1; v_gene: TRBV5-5; abundance: few; j_gene: TRBJ1-2; CDR3aa: CASSLSASGQLGYTF; CDR3nt: TGTGCCAGCAGCTTGTCTGCCTCGGGACAGCTTGGCTACACCTTC
d_gene: TRBD2; v_gene: TRBV10-3; abundance: NA; j_gene: TRBJ2-7; CDR3aa: CAIRDPKSGGSYEQYF; CDR3nt: TGTGCCATCAGGGACCCAAAGAGCGGGGGGTCCTACGAGCAGTACTTC
d_gene: NA; v_gene: TRBV20-1; abundance: few; j_gene: TRBJ1-2; CDR3aa: CSANSQGLGYTF; CDR3nt: TGCAGTGCCAATTCCCAGGGGCTAGGCTACACCTTC
d_gene: NA; v_gene: TRBV21-1; abundance: NA; j_gene: TRBJ2-1; CDR3aa: CASSKSVSSGSPYNEQFF; CDR3nt: TGTGCCAGCAGCAAATCTGTTTCTAGCGGGAGTCCCTACAATGAGCAGTTCTTC
d_gene: NA; v_gene: TRBV19; abundance: few; j_gene: TRBJ1-1; CDR3aa: CASTPRGQFSMNTEAFF; CDR3nt: TGTGCCAGTACCCCCAGAGGACAATTTTCCATGAACACTGAAGCTTTCTTT
d_gene: NA; v_gene: TRBV20-1; abundance: NA; j_gene: TRBJ2-7; CDR3aa: CSARDQAASYEQYF; CDR3nt: TGCAGTGCTAGAGATCAGGCAGCCTCCTACGAGCAGTACTTC
d_gene: NA; v_gene: TRBV18; abundance: few; j_gene: TRBJ1-1; CDR3aa: CASSPQNRNTEAFF; CDR3nt: TGTGCCAGCTCACCACAGAACAGGAACACTGAAGCTTTCTTT
d_gene: TRBD1; v_gene: TRBV20-1; abundance: many; j_gene: TRBJ1-1; CDR3aa: CSGGGARQGVTEAFF; CDR3nt: TGCAGTGGGGGGGGAGCCCGACAGGGGGTCACTGAAGCTTTCTTT
d_gene: TRBD2; v_gene: TRBV7-6; abundance: NA; j_gene: TRBJ2-5; CDR3aa: CASSWGSGGKTQYF; CDR3nt: TGTGCCAGCAGCTGGGGTAGCGGGGGAAAGACCCAGTACTTC
d_gene: NA; v_gene: TRBV19; abundance: NA; j_gene: TRBJ2-7; CDR3aa: CASSIFAGASSYEQYF; CDR3nt: TGTGCCAGTAGTATTTTTGCAGGGGCAAGCTCCTACGAGCAGTACTTC
d_gene: NA; v_gene: TRBV3-1; abundance: NA; j_gene: TRBJ1-5; CDR3aa: CASSQGFSTEASNQPQHF; CDR3nt: TGTGCCAGCAGCCAAGGATTCTCAACAGAAGCTAGCAATCAGCCCCAGCATTTT
d_gene: NA; v_gene: TRBV19; abundance: NA; j_gene: TRBJ2-1; CDR3aa: CASSIPGSSYNEQFF; CDR3nt: TGTGCCAGTAGTATACCAGGGAGCTCCTACAATGAGCAGTTCTTC
d_gene: NA; v_gene: TRBV20-1; abundance: NA; j_gene: TRBJ1-2; CDR3aa: CSARDKGNYGYTF; CDR3nt: TGCAGTGCTAGAGATAAGGGGAACTATGGCTACACCTTC
d_gene: TRBD2; v_gene: TRBV20-1; abundance: NA; j_gene: TRBJ2-7; CDR3aa: CSAYGLAGGLFYEQYF; CDR3nt: TGCAGTGCCTACGGACTAGCGGGAGGTTTATTCTACGAGCAGTACTTC
d_gene: TRBD2; v_gene: TRBV7-2; abundance: NA; j_gene: TRBJ2-7; CDR3aa: CASSLAGGLYEQYF; CDR3nt: TGTGCCAGCAGCTTAGCGGGAGGGCTGTACGAGCAGTACTTC
d_gene: TRBD1; v_gene: TRBV12-5; abundance: few; j_gene: TRBJ2-1; CDR3aa: CASGSTGATQDEQFF; CDR3nt: TGTGCTAGTGGCTCGACAGGGGCTACACAGGATGAGCAGTTCTTC
d_gene: NA; v_gene: TRBV27; abundance: NA; j_gene: TRBJ2-1; CDR3aa: CASSLMAYNEQFF; CDR3nt: TGTGCCAGCAGCCTTATGGCTTACAATGAGCAGTTCTTC
d_gene: TRBD1; v_gene: TRBV19; abundance: NA; j_gene: TRBJ1-5; CDR3aa: CASAQFGQAQHF; CDR3nt: TGTGCCAGTGCCCAGTTCGGACAGGCCCAGCATTTT
d_gene: TRBD1; v_gene: TRBV10-1; abundance: few; j_gene: TRBJ2-7; CDR3aa: CASRRDSSYEQYF; CDR3nt: TGCGCCAGCAGAAGGGACAGCTCCTACGAGCAGTACTTC
d_gene: NA; v_gene: TRBV19; abundance: NA; j_gene: TRBJ2-4; CDR3aa: CASSIERIQIRQYF; CDR3nt: TGTGCCAGTAGTATCGAAAGAATACAGATTCGTCAGTACTTC
d_gene: TRBD1; v_gene: TRBV7-2; abundance: NA; j_gene: TRBJ1-1; CDR3aa: CASSSQKGQGMAFF; CDR3nt: TGTGCCAGCAGCTCACAGAAAGGACAGGGGATGGCTTTCTTT
d_gene: TRBD1; v_gene: TRBV27; abundance: NA; j_gene: TRBJ1-5; CDR3aa: CASSYTGAYSNQPQHF; CDR3nt: TGTGCCAGCAGTTATACAGGGGCCTATAGCAATCAGCCCCAGCATTTT
d_gene: TRBD2; v_gene: TRBV20-1; abundance: NA; j_gene: TRBJ2-5; CDR3aa: CSARRASGGQETQYF; CDR3nt: TGCAGTGCTAGACGGGCTAGCGGGGGGCAAGAGACCCAGTACTTC
d_gene: NA; v_gene: TRBV6-5; abundance: few; j_gene: TRBJ1-2; CDR3aa: CASSSIPGYGYTF; CDR3nt: TGTGCCAGCAGTTCTATACCCGGCTATGGCTACACCTTC
d_gene: NA; v_gene: TRBV29-1; abundance: NA; j_gene: TRBJ2-1; CDR3aa: CSANRVNEQFF; CDR3nt: TGCAGCGCAAACAGGGTAAATGAGCAGTTCTTC
d_gene: NA; v_gene: TRBV18; abundance: NA; j_gene: TRBJ1-5; CDR3aa: CASSPGISNQPQHF; CDR3nt: TGTGCCAGCTCACCGGGGATTAGCAATCAGCCCCAGCATTTT
d_gene: NA; v_gene: TRBV4-1; abundance: NA; j_gene: TRBJ1-1; CDR3aa: CASSRSATDIIGAFF; CDR3nt: TGCGCCAGCAGCCGATCAGCTACGGACATAATAGGGGCTTTCTTT
d_gene: NA; v_gene: TRBV20-1; abundance: many; j_gene: TRBJ1-2; CDR3aa: CSAQLMTANYGYTF; CDR3nt: TGCAGTGCTCAGCTCATGACAGCTAACTATGGCTACACCTTC
d_gene: TRBD1; v_gene: TRBV6-4; abundance: few; j_gene: TRBJ1-1; CDR3aa: CASSDHYRGRLTEAFF; CDR3nt: TGTGCCAGCAGTGACCATTACAGGGGGCGGCTCACTGAAGCTTTCTTT
d_gene: TRBD1; v_gene: TRBV29-1; abundance: NA; j_gene: TRBJ1-5; CDR3aa: CSVRTGASGQPQHF; CDR3nt: TGCAGCGTTCGGACAGGGGCGTCAGGACAGCCCCAGCATTTT
d_gene: TRBD2; v_gene: TRBV7-8; abundance: NA; j_gene: TRBJ2-4; CDR3aa: CASSLEPSGVGIQYF; CDR3nt: TGTGCCAGCAGCTTAGAGCCCAGCGGGGTCGGCATTCAGTACTTC
d_gene: TRBD2; v_gene: TRBV5-1; abundance: NA; j_gene: TRBJ2-1; CDR3aa: CASSLQRTSGGADEQFF; CDR3nt: TGCGCCAGCAGCTTGCAAAGGACTAGCGGGGGGGCAGATGAGCAGTTCTTC
d_gene: TRBD2; v_gene: TRBV10-3; abundance: NA; j_gene: TRBJ2-1; CDR3aa: CAISDSLAGTNEQFF; CDR3nt: TGTGCCATCAGTGACTCACTAGCGGGGACAAATGAGCAGTTCTTC
d_gene: TRBD1; v_gene: TRBV10-3; abundance: NA; j_gene: TRBJ2-5; CDR3aa: CAISGGTGGAETQYF; CDR3nt: TGTGCCATCAGTGGGGGAACAGGGGGCGCAGAGACCCAGTACTTC
d_gene: TRBD1; v_gene: TRBV20-1; abundance: few; j_gene: TRBJ2-2; CDR3aa: CSARVPGTANTGELFF; CDR3nt: TGCAGTGCTAGAGTCCCCGGGACAGCGAACACCGGGGAGCTGTTTTTT
d_gene: NA; v_gene: TRBV24-1; abundance: few; j_gene: TRBJ2-5; CDR3aa: CATSADSETQYF; CDR3nt: TGTGCCACCAGTGCCGATAGCGAGACCCAGTACTTC
d_gene: TRBD1; v_gene: TRBV11-2; abundance: NA; j_gene: TRBJ2-6; CDR3aa: CASSLISDRGQSTGANVLTF; CDR3nt: TGTGCCAGCAGCTTAATTTCTGACAGGGGGCAATCTACTGGGGCCAACGTCCTGACTTTC
d_gene: NA; v_gene: TRBV6-2/TRBV6-3; abundance: NA; j_gene: TRBJ1-5; CDR3aa: CASRDTFNQPQHF; CDR3nt: TGTGCCAGCCGGGACACCTTCAATCAGCCCCAGCATTTT
d_gene: NA; v_gene: TRBV30; abundance: few; j_gene: TRBJ1-4; CDR3aa: CAWSVEYVEGEKLFF; CDR3nt: TGTGCCTGGAGTGTAGAGTACGTCGAAGGTGAAAAACTGTTTTTT
d_gene: NA; v_gene: TRBV30; abundance: few; j_gene: TRBJ1-5; CDR3aa: CAWSVLTENQPQHF; CDR3nt: TGTGCCTGGAGTGTACTTACAGAGAATCAGCCCCAGCATTTT
d_gene: NA; v_gene: TRBV5-8; abundance: few; j_gene: TRBJ1-2; CDR3aa: CASSLGLGSNYGYTF; CDR3nt: TGTGCCAGCAGCTTGGGTTTAGGATCGAACTATGGCTACACCTTC
d_gene: TRBD1; v_gene: TRBV20-1; abundance: NA; j_gene: TRBJ2-1; CDR3aa: CSAIPDRASSYNEQFF; CDR3nt: TGCAGTGCTATACCAGACAGGGCTAGCTCCTACAATGAGCAGTTCTTC